A selection of T cell receptor beta chains follows, all from one sample in a study of blood T cell repertoires in COVID-19. Libraries were prepared by immunoSEQ multiplex PCR; TCRdb keeps only in-frame clonotypes and omits some of them. This table holds 200,000 to 250,000 clones, 80% found once. Sequencing input: PBMCs or T cells enriched from blood (not recorded which). These receptors all stem from a woman between 40 and 55 years old with acute COVID-19. CDR3s include the opening cysteine and the closing phenylalanine or tryptophan. The D gene is left open where the match is weak. Clone size is shown for a subset of rows, as once, few, many or a class of expanded clone.

j_call: TRBJ1-2; clone_size: NA; v_call: TRBV5-4; d_call: NA; cdr3_aa: CASSWEGGPRRGYTF; cdr3_nt: TGTGCCAGCAGCTGGGAGGGAGGTCCCCGGCGTGGCTACACCTTC
j_call: TRBJ1-5; clone_size: NA; v_call: TRBV2; d_call: NA; cdr3_aa: CASSGASGGNQPQHF; cdr3_nt: TGTGCCAGCAGTGGCGCCAGCGGGGGAAATCAGCCCCAGCATTTT
j_call: TRBJ2-7; clone_size: NA; v_call: TRBV5-1; d_call: NA; cdr3_aa: CASSLDFTTYEQYF; cdr3_nt: TGCGCCAGCAGCTTGGACTTTACTACCTACGAGCAGTACTTC
j_call: TRBJ2-7; clone_size: NA; v_call: TRBV27; d_call: NA; cdr3_aa: CASSGQPYEQYF; cdr3_nt: TGTGCCAGCAGTGGACAACCCTACGAGCAGTACTTC
j_call: TRBJ2-2; clone_size: NA; v_call: TRBV19; d_call: TRBD1; cdr3_aa: CATQPRTGETGELFF; cdr3_nt: TGTGCCACTCAGCCCAGGACAGGGGAAACCGGGGAGCTGTTTTTT
j_call: TRBJ2-1; clone_size: NA; v_call: TRBV6-5; d_call: TRBD2; cdr3_aa: CASSYSGTTNEQFF; cdr3_nt: TGTGCCAGCAGTTACTCTGGGACTACCAATGAGCAGTTCTTC
j_call: TRBJ2-1; clone_size: NA; v_call: TRBV10-2; d_call: NA; cdr3_aa: CASTWTAYNEQFF; cdr3_nt: TGCGCCAGCACCTGGACAGCCTACAATGAGCAGTTCTTC
j_call: TRBJ2-5; clone_size: NA; v_call: TRBV7-6; d_call: NA; cdr3_aa: CASSSPENSYQETQYF; cdr3_nt: TGTGCCAGCAGCTCCCCGGAGAACTCGTACCAAGAGACCCAGTACTTC
j_call: TRBJ1-4; clone_size: once; v_call: TRBV19; d_call: TRBD1; cdr3_aa: CASSLGTATNEKLFF; cdr3_nt: TGTGCCAGTAGTCTCGGGACAGCAACTAATGAAAAACTGTTTTTT
j_call: TRBJ1-6; clone_size: once; v_call: TRBV20-1; d_call: TRBD1; cdr3_aa: CSASPGQASLGFLFSLHF; cdr3_nt: TGCAGTGCTAGTCCCGGACAGGCCTCGTTGGGGTTCTTATTTTCCCTCCACTTT
j_call: TRBJ1-3; clone_size: once; v_call: TRBV18; d_call: NA; cdr3_aa: CASSPTDSGNTIYF; cdr3_nt: TGTGCCAGCTCACCGACAGACTCTGGAAACACCATATATTTT
j_call: TRBJ1-4; clone_size: once; v_call: TRBV27; d_call: NA; cdr3_aa: CASSFSGFEKLFF; cdr3_nt: TGTGCCAGCAGTTTCTCAGGATTTGAAAAACTGTTTTTT
j_call: TRBJ2-2; clone_size: few; v_call: TRBV7-2; d_call: TRBD2; cdr3_aa: CASRRDAGGAGELFF; cdr3_nt: TGTGCCAGCAGGCGTGACGCGGGAGGGGCCGGGGAGCTGTTTTTT
j_call: TRBJ1-2; clone_size: NA; v_call: TRBV16; d_call: TRBD1; cdr3_aa: CASSQVNRGNNYGYTF; cdr3_nt: TGTGCCAGCAGCCAAGTCAACAGGGGGAATAACTATGGCTACACCTTC
j_call: TRBJ2-5; clone_size: NA; v_call: TRBV28; d_call: TRBD1; cdr3_aa: CASSFSARGSEETQYF; cdr3_nt: TGTGCCAGCAGTTTCTCTGCCAGGGGGTCTGAAGAGACCCAGTACTTC
j_call: TRBJ1-4; clone_size: NA; v_call: TRBV6-6; d_call: NA; cdr3_aa: CASSYGAEATNEKLFF; cdr3_nt: TGTGCCAGCAGTTACGGAGCCGAAGCAACTAATGAAAAACTGTTTTTT
j_call: TRBJ1-2; clone_size: NA; v_call: TRBV24-1; d_call: TRBD1; cdr3_aa: CATSDSGTGRLYGYTF; cdr3_nt: TGTGCCACCAGTGATTCAGGGACAGGGCGCCTCTATGGCTACACCTTC
j_call: TRBJ1-2; clone_size: NA; v_call: TRBV27; d_call: TRBD1; cdr3_aa: CASSRNPGQGRYGYTF; cdr3_nt: TGTGCCAGCAGTCGCAATCCGGGACAGGGAAGGTATGGCTACACCTTC
j_call: TRBJ2-3; clone_size: NA; v_call: TRBV3-1/TRBV3-2; d_call: NA; cdr3_aa: CASSQMIEDTQYF; cdr3_nt: TGTGCCAGCAGCCAAATGATAGAAGATACGCAGTATTTT
j_call: TRBJ1-1; clone_size: NA; v_call: TRBV5-1; d_call: NA; cdr3_aa: CASNEGARNTEAFF; cdr3_nt: TGCGCCAGCAACGAAGGAGCCCGGAACACTGAAGCTTTCTTT
j_call: TRBJ2-7; clone_size: once; v_call: TRBV9; d_call: TRBD1; cdr3_aa: CAVTGARVEQYF; cdr3_nt: TGTGCCGTGACAGGGGCGAGAGTCGAGCAGTACTTC
j_call: TRBJ2-3; clone_size: NA; v_call: TRBV4-1; d_call: NA; cdr3_aa: CASSQDGTLFSDTQYF; cdr3_nt: TGCGCCAGCAGCCAAGACGGGACACTATTTTCAGATACGCAGTATTTT
j_call: TRBJ2-1; clone_size: few; v_call: TRBV9; d_call: NA; cdr3_aa: CASSIATSYNEQFF; cdr3_nt: TGTGCCAGCAGTATCGCTACCTCCTACAATGAGCAGTTCTTC
j_call: TRBJ2-5; clone_size: NA; v_call: TRBV5-1; d_call: NA; cdr3_aa: CASSLELGTAETQYF; cdr3_nt: TGCGCCAGCAGCTTGGAGTTGGGGACTGCTGAGACCCAGTACTTC
j_call: TRBJ2-3; clone_size: once; v_call: TRBV29-1; d_call: TRBD2; cdr3_aa: CSVDGLAGADTQYF; cdr3_nt: TGCAGCGTTGACGGACTAGCGGGAGCCGATACGCAGTATTTT
j_call: TRBJ1-5; clone_size: once; v_call: TRBV30; d_call: NA; cdr3_aa: CAWSGEAINQPQHF; cdr3_nt: TGTGCCTGGAGTGGGGAGGCTATCAATCAGCCCCAGCATTTT
j_call: TRBJ1-5; clone_size: NA; v_call: TRBV28; d_call: TRBD1; cdr3_aa: CASSSDRGPPLNQPQHF; cdr3_nt: TGTGCCAGCAGCTCCGACAGGGGCCCACCTCTTAATCAGCCCCAGCATTTT
j_call: TRBJ2-7; clone_size: NA; v_call: TRBV6-1; d_call: NA; cdr3_aa: CASSDLGGNYEQYF; cdr3_nt: TGTGCCAGCAGTGATCTCGGAGGGAACTACGAGCAGTACTTC
j_call: TRBJ2-5; clone_size: once; v_call: TRBV5-1; d_call: TRBD2; cdr3_aa: CASSLALGGGGAETQYF; cdr3_nt: TGCGCCAGCAGCTTGGCCCTAGGCGGGGGGGGCGCGGAGACCCAGTACTTC
j_call: TRBJ1-1; clone_size: NA; v_call: TRBV30; d_call: NA; cdr3_aa: CASMGRATSNTEAFF; cdr3_nt: TGTGCCTCAATGGGCAGGGCCACTTCGAACACTGAAGCTTTCTTT
j_call: TRBJ1-1; clone_size: NA; v_call: TRBV12-3/TRBV12-4; d_call: NA; cdr3_aa: CASSPPTANEAFF; cdr3_nt: TGTGCCAGCAGCCCCCCGACAGCGAATGAAGCTTTCTTT
j_call: TRBJ1-2; clone_size: NA; v_call: TRBV7-9; d_call: TRBD1; cdr3_aa: CASRGTGTGVGYTF; cdr3_nt: TGTGCCAGCAGGGGGACCGGGACAGGGGTAGGCTACACCTTC
j_call: TRBJ2-7; clone_size: NA; v_call: TRBV10-1; d_call: NA; cdr3_aa: CASTDFPQGALPYEQYF; cdr3_nt: TGCGCCAGCACGGATTTCCCACAGGGAGCTCTCCCCTACGAGCAGTACTTC
j_call: TRBJ1-2; clone_size: NA; v_call: TRBV7-2; d_call: NA; cdr3_aa: CASSLGTGGNGYTF; cdr3_nt: TGTGCCAGCAGCTTAGGGACCGGGGGTAATGGCTACACCTTC
j_call: TRBJ2-7; clone_size: NA; v_call: TRBV5-1; d_call: TRBD2; cdr3_aa: CARRAGLAGGGEQYF; cdr3_nt: TGCGCCCGCAGGGCTGGACTAGCGGGCGGGGGGGAGCAGTACTTC
j_call: TRBJ1-2; clone_size: NA; v_call: TRBV28; d_call: NA; cdr3_aa: CASSLGLQGTYGYTF; cdr3_nt: TGTGCCAGCAGTTTAGGTCTCCAGGGGACCTATGGCTACACCTTC
j_call: TRBJ2-3; clone_size: NA; v_call: TRBV10-1; d_call: TRBD1; cdr3_aa: CASSGDRAAQYF; cdr3_nt: TGCGCCAGCAGTGGGGACAGGGCCGCGCAGTATTTT
j_call: TRBJ1-2; clone_size: NA; v_call: TRBV7-2; d_call: TRBD1; cdr3_aa: CASSLPRDSTNYGYTF; cdr3_nt: TGTGCCAGCAGCTTACCGAGGGACAGCACTAACTATGGCTACACCTTC
j_call: TRBJ2-2; clone_size: NA; v_call: TRBV30; d_call: NA; cdr3_aa: CAWIQLRGGELFF; cdr3_nt: TGTGCCTGGATTCAGTTAAGGGGCGGGGAGCTGTTTTTT
j_call: TRBJ2-3; clone_size: few; v_call: TRBV27; d_call: NA; cdr3_aa: CASPLRGFFRTDTQYF; cdr3_nt: TGTGCCAGCCCGCTTCGAGGGTTTTTCCGCACAGATACGCAGTATTTT
j_call: TRBJ1-5; clone_size: NA; v_call: TRBV15; d_call: TRBD1; cdr3_aa: CATSKEGASNQPQHF; cdr3_nt: TGTGCCACCAGCAAGGAGGGGGCTAGCAATCAGCCCCAGCATTTT
j_call: TRBJ1-4; clone_size: NA; v_call: TRBV5-6; d_call: TRBD1; cdr3_aa: CASSSETGYNEKLFF; cdr3_nt: TGTGCCAGCAGCTCCGAGACAGGGTATAATGAAAAACTGTTTTTT
j_call: TRBJ2-7; clone_size: NA; v_call: TRBV6-5; d_call: TRBD1; cdr3_aa: CASSYSVQGADEQYF; cdr3_nt: TGTGCCAGCAGTTACTCGGTCCAGGGGGCAGACGAGCAGTACTTC
j_call: TRBJ1-2; clone_size: NA; v_call: TRBV28; d_call: NA; cdr3_aa: CASTIDGGYGYTF; cdr3_nt: TGTGCCAGCACAATTGATGGAGGCTATGGCTACACCTTC
j_call: TRBJ2-1; clone_size: once; v_call: TRBV12-3/TRBV12-4; d_call: TRBD2; cdr3_aa: CASSFSGRDEQFF; cdr3_nt: TGTGCCAGCAGTTTTAGCGGGAGGGATGAGCAGTTCTTC
j_call: TRBJ2-5; clone_size: NA; v_call: TRBV20-1; d_call: NA; cdr3_aa: CSLVHQETQYF; cdr3_nt: TGCAGTCTTGTACATCAAGAGACCCAGTACTTC